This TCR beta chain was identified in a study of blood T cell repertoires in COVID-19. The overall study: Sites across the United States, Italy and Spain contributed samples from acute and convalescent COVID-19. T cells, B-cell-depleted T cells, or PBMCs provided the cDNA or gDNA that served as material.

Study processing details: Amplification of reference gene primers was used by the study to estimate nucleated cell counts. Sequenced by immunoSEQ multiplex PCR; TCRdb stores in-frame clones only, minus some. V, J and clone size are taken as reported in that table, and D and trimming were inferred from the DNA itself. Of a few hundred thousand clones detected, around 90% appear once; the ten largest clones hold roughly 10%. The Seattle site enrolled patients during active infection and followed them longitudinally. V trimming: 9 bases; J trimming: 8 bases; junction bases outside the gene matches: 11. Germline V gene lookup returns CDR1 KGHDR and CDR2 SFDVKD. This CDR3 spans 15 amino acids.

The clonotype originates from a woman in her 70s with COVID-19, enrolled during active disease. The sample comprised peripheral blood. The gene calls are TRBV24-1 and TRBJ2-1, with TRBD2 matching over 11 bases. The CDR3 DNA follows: TGTGCCACCCTTGGGGGGACTAGCGGTATCGATGAGCAGTTCTTC. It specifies CATLGGTSGIDEQFF.